This T cell receptor beta chain stems from a study of cytomegalovirus exposure and HLA in healthy donors. General study points: Analysis performed later found 15,000 or so TCR beta sequences associated with HLA alleles at 0.05 false discovery rate.

CDR1 and CDR2 from the germline V gene are MNHEY and SMNVEV (reference sequence). The CDR3 has 15 amino acids. The V end was cut by 0 bases, the J end by 8 bases, with 14 bases between. Primers included in the PCR were 60 Vbeta and 13 Jbeta primers. Generated by immunoSEQ multiplex PCR, the TCRdb table keeps only in-frame clones and is missing some. The repertoire has 100,000 or so clones, 65% to 80% of them found once; the top ten carry 4%. Worth noting for this clone: Its antigen is unidentified.

The rearrangement links TRBV27 to TRBJ2-1, with a weak D call TRBD2 (6 bases). Sequencing used PBMCs. The clonotype comes from a woman between 45 and 60 years old in good health and CMV-seropositive. The CDR3 region has the DNA TGTGCCAGCAGTTTATCGGGGGGTTTCGGGTATGAGCAGTTCTTC. This translates into CASSLSGGFGYEQFF.